This TCR beta chain stems from a study of spatial heterogeneity in lung cancer. The CDR3 runs to 13 residues. In germline, CDR1 is LNHNV, CDR2 YYDKDF (reference sequence). Trimming removed 5 bases from V and 5 bases from J; junction bases left unmatched: 6. The study, taken as a whole, reports: Ubiquitous expanded tumor TCRs surfaced in blood more at resection than they did at follow-up.

TCRdb redid the calling of the 5' RACE reads with MiXCR, one entry per CDR3 protein. Of 25,000 or so distinct CDR3 sequences listed, roughly 5.6% were seen once; the top ten hold under 25%. In its sample, this clonotype was seen a few times. The antigen is unknown. Time point given: blood at routine non-recurrence follow-up after resection. Sequencing was performed on whole RNA extracted from tumor and nontumor lung tissue, or from frozen PBMC, and the material was left unsorted. This receptor was obtained from a male donor with early-stage non-small cell lung cancer. The specimen comprised PBMCs, sampled at follow-up. The rearrangement joins TRBV15 to TRBJ2-7; the match to TRBD1 covers 7 bases. For the CDR3, the DNA is TGTGCCACCAGCGGCGACAGGGACGACGAGCAGTACTTC. It is translated as CATSGDRDDEQYF. Using reference TRBV15 and TRBJ2-7 for the parts outside the CDR3, the full variable domain is DAMVIQNPRYQVTQFGKPVTLSCSQTLNHNVMYWYQQKSSQAPKLLFHYYDKDFNNEADTPDNFQSRRPNTSFCFLDIRSPGLGDTAMYLCATSGDRDDEQYFGPGTRLTVT.